Listed here is a single T cell receptor (beta chain). The antigen is undetermined. Cultured CD4+ T cell DNA underwent sequencing with the Oncomine TCR Beta short-read assay. MiXCR, applied by TCRdb to the PCR reads, yields one record per CDR3 protein. The sample has just over 15,000 distinct CDR3 sequences; 55% to 85% are singletons. The sample comes from a study of vaccination and CD4 T cells after COVID-19. Germline V gene lookup returns CDR1 KGHDR and CDR2 SFDVKD. This CDR3 is built from 19 residues. The ends lost 3 bases at V and 6 bases at J; junction bases unmatched: 19. Treatment given: approximately 10-day PBMC culture with coronavirus spike peptide pools or control peptides (ViraFEST assay). The study, taken as a whole, reports: Early post-infection timepoints were missing, and relatively few convalescent patients were studied.

The clonotype was recovered from a human donor who had recovered from COVID-19. The rearrangement uses TRBV24-1 and TRBJ2-1, with 7 bases that match TRBD1. The sequenced material came from CD4+ T cells from blood, cultured in vitro. The chain's CDR3 is CATSDHLASGRGRINEQFF. The CDR3 region has the DNA TGTGCCACCAGTGATCACCTGGCTTCGGGAAGGGGGCGCATCAATGAGCAGTTCTTC.